This passage covers 4 T cell receptor beta chains from one sample sequenced in a study of cytomegalovirus exposure and HLA in healthy donors. TCRdb's table, derived via immunoSEQ multiplex PCR, lists solely in-frame clones and lacks some. The table includes around 91,000 clones, approximately 93% detected once. The sample comprised PBMCs. The receptors come from a woman aged 30 to 39 in good health and CMV-seropositive.

The chain uses TRBV6-1 and TRBJ2-5, with TRBD1 as a possible D gene (5 bases). Germline-derived CDR1 and CDR2 are MNHNS and SASEGT. V gave up 5 bases and J gave up 1 base, with 11 bases separating them. CDR3 length: 14 residues. CDR3 residues: CASSPDRPQETQYF. For the CDR3, the DNA is TGTGCCAGCAGTCCCGACAGACCCCAAGAGACCCAGTACTTC.

The chain couples TRBV6-5 to TRBJ1-1; a weak D match, TRBD1 (5 bases). The CDR3 consists of 14 residues. Trimming took 1 base from V and 10 from J, leaving 16 bases between them. Germline CDR1 is MNHEY and CDR2 is SVGAGI. The CDR3 region has the DNA TGTGCCAGCAGTTACTTCGGACACAAGGGATTAGCTTTCTTT. This sequence encodes CASSYFGHKGLAFF.

The chain employs TRBV7-6 and TRBJ2-1; 9 positions agree with TRBD2. The CDR3 sequence is 15 residues long. The ends lost 3 bases at V and 6 bases at J; junction bases unmatched: 6. CDR1 is SGHVS and CDR2 is FNYEAQ in the germline V gene. Written as DNA, the CDR3 is TGTGCCAGCAGCTTGGGGCTAGCGGGGCCCAATGAGCAGTTCTTC. Protein product: CASSLGLAGPNEQFF.

DNA for the CDR3: TGTGCCAGCAAGGCTAGCGAAGACAATGAGCAGTTCTTC. Protein: CASKASEDNEQFF. The gene calls are TRBV2 and TRBJ2-1; a weak D match, TRBD2 (6 bases). Between the trimmed V and J ends, which lost 7 bases and 5 bases, there was a span of 12 bases. Per the germline V gene, CDR1 is SNHLY and CDR2 is FYNNEI. The CDR3 has 13 amino acids.